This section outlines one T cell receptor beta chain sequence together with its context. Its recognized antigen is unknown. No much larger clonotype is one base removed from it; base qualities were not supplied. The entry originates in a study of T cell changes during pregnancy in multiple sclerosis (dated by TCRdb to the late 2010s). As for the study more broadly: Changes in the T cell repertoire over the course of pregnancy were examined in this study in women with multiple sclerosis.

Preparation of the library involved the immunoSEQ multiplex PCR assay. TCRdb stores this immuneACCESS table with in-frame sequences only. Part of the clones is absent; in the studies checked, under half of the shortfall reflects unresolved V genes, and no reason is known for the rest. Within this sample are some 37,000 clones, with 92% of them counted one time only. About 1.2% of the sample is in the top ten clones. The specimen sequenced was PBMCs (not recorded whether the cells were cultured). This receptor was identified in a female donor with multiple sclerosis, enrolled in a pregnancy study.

The DNA sequence is TGTGCCAGCTCACCACGACAGGGGATAGGAAACACCATATATTTT. This translates into CASSPRQGIGNTIYF. The sequence is built from TRBV18 and TRBJ1-3, and TRBD1 matches 8 of the central bases. The CDR3 measures 15 amino acids from cysteine to phenylalanine. The read is trimmed to its CDR3 DNA, 45 bases read in frame from base 1. V has 1 base trimmed and J has 4 bases trimmed; junction bases matching no gene number 3. In the germline V gene, CDR1 corresponds to KGHSH and CDR2 to LQKENI.